Listed here are 23 T cell receptor beta chains from one sample, sequenced in a study of cytomegalovirus exposure and HLA in healthy donors. With 60 Vbeta and 13 Jbeta primers, the PCR was carried out. The assay was immunoSEQ multiplex PCR, and TCRdb's table has in-frame clones only and misses some. The data contain about 160,000 clones, around 65% of them singletons. The sequenced sample was PBMCs. The receptors originated from a woman aged 40 to 50 in good health and CMV-seropositive.

In its sample, this clone was seen a few times. The gene calls are TRBV9 and TRBJ2-1; the match to TRBD1 covers 7 bases. After removal of 0 bases from V and 2 bases from J, the junction contained 2 bases not matched to a gene. From germline, CDR1 is SGDLS and CDR2 YYNGEE. The CDR3 covers 15 residues. The CDR3 here is CASSVEGAPYNEQFF. The CDR3 nucleotides read TGTGCCAGCAGCGTAGAGGGGGCCCCCTACAATGAGCAGTTCTTC.

The V gene is TRBV29-1, the J gene TRBJ2-5; 11 bases map to TRBD1. The CDR3 is 15 amino acids. Per the germline V gene, CDR1 is SQVTM and CDR2 is ANQGSEA. Losses at the gene ends were 8 bases for V and 5 bases for J; bases not matched to a gene: 13. CDR3 bases: TGCAGCTTCCGACCGGGACAGGGGGAAAGGGAGACCCAGTACTTC. Its translation: CSFRPGQGERETQYF.

The chain carries TRBV28 and TRBJ1-2; D is uncertain. CDR1 is MDHEN, CDR2 SYDVKM, per germline. Between the trimmed V and J ends, which lost 8 bases and 11 bases, there was a span of 18 bases. CDR3 length equals 12 residues. The CDR3 spells CASQAISLSYTF. CDR3 DNA sequence: TGTGCCAGCCAGGCCATCTCATTGTCGTACACCTTC.

This clone has more than one count but fewer than ten. V is TRBV6-5 and J is TRBJ2-7; 7 positions agree with TRBD1. CDR1 MNHEY and CDR2 SVGAGI come from the germline V gene. The V and J ends lost 6 bases and 1 base, in that order; junction bases with no gene match: 3. This CDR3 spans 13 amino acids. CDR3 sequence (DNA): TGTGCCAGCAGGCCAGGGGGTTCCTACGAGCAGTACTTC. Amino acid sequence: CASRPGGSYEQYF.

In this sample, this clone turned up once. The chain joins TRBV9 to TRBJ2-1; TRBD2 agrees at 10 bases. The CDR3 length is 15 residues. Losses at the gene ends were 1 base for V and 5 bases for J; bases not matched to a gene: 3. Per germline, CDR1 SGDLS and CDR2 YYNGEE. This chain's CDR3 is CASSVRSGGDNEQFF. The CDR3 DNA reads as TGTGCCAGCAGCGTACGGAGCGGGGGGGACAATGAGCAGTTCTTC.

The gene calls are TRBV2 and TRBJ2-1; a weak D match, TRBD2 (5 bases). Per germline, CDR1 SNHLY and CDR2 FYNNEI. Trimming took 6 bases from V and 9 from J, leaving 9 bases between them. The length of the CDR3 is 11 residues. CDR3 sequence: CASRVSAEQFF. Written as DNA, the CDR3 is TGTGCCAGCAGGGTTAGCGCTGAGCAGTTCTTC.

This clone has a handful of counts. The rearrangement joins TRBV4-3 to TRBJ1-1; 11 nucleotides match TRBD1. With V trimmed by 4 bases and J by 3 bases, 13 bases remained unmatched. CDR1 LGHNA and CDR2 YSLEER come from the germline V gene. The CDR3 is 18 amino acids. Written as DNA, the CDR3 is TGCGCCAGCAGCCGAAAACTGACCGGGACAGGGGGGCACACTGAAGCTTTCTTT. This gives the protein CASSRKLTGTGGHTEAFF.

Points on this clone: At one of its ends the junction is not consistent with the germline gene, which may arise from a read error. V usage is TRBV4-1 and J usage is TRBJ1-2; D might be TRBD1 (5 bases). Germline lookup yields CDR1 MGHRA and CDR2 YSYEKL. The CDR3 has 13 amino acids. CDR3: CASSQGQRYGYPF. CDR3 DNA: TGCGCCAGCAGCCAAGGACAGAGATATGGCTACCCCTTC.

V is TRBV9 and J is TRBJ1-4, with D perhaps TRBD1 (6 bases). This CDR3 spans 13 amino acids. Germline lookup yields CDR1 SGDLS and CDR2 YYNGEE. V was shortened by 0 bases and J by 8 bases, with 8 bases between the two germline ends. The CDR3 DNA follows: TGTGCCAGCAGCGTAGGGACAGAAGAAAAACTGTTTTTT. The encoded protein is CASSVGTEEKLFF.

This clone was detected a few times. The J gene is TRBJ2-2, the V gene TRBV13; 7 bases align to TRBD1. Trimming cost V 5 bases and J 5 bases; bases outside gene matches: 11. The V gene's germline CDR1 is PRHDT and CDR2 FYEKMQ (reference sequence). This CDR3 is built from 16 residues. The CDR3: CASSRTGDKATGELFF. The DNA for the CDR3 is TGTGCCAGCAGCCGGACAGGCGATAAGGCAACCGGGGAGCTGTTTTTT.

Note on this clone: One end of the junction varies from germline; a read error may be responsible. This chain links TRBV19 with TRBJ1-5, with 8 bases identical to TRBD1. Germline V gene sequence: CDR1 LNHDA, CDR2 SQIVND (reference sequence). The CDR3 is made up of 14 amino acids. CDR3 nucleotides: TGTGCCAGTAGTGTTAGACAGGGGAATCAGCCCCAGAATTTT. Protein product: CASSVRQGNQPQNF.

This clone was seen a few times. The chain links TRBV2 to TRBJ1-5; D perhaps matches TRBD1 (6 bases). The CDR3 sequence is 14 residues long. CDR1 SNHLY and CDR2 FYNNEI come from the germline V gene. V lost 3 bases and J 3 bases, leaving 9 bases between the germline ends. Here the CDR3 reads CASSDRGPNQPQHF. The CDR3, as DNA: TGTGCCAGCAGTGACAGGGGTCCCAATCAGCCCCAGCATTTT.

J is TRBJ2-5 and V is TRBV2; D might be TRBD2 (6 bases). V lost 3 bases to trimming and J lost 4 bases, with 18 bases between them. This CDR3 region has 16 residues. Germline V gives CDR1 SNHLY, CDR2 FYNNEI. For the CDR3, the DNA is TGTGCCAGCAGTGAGTACGCTGATGAAGCGGGAGAGACCCAGTACTTC. It encodes CASSEYADEAGETQYF. Using reference TRBV2 and TRBJ2-5 for the parts outside the CDR3, the full variable domain is EPEVTQTPSHQVTQMGQEVILRCVPISNHLYFYWYRQILGQKVEFLVSFYNNEISEKSEIFDDQFSVERPDGSNFTLKIRSTKLEDSAMYFCASSEYADEAGETQYFGPGTRLLVL.

In the case of this clone: At one end the junction does not follow the germline gene, possibly because of a read error. This chain joins TRBV7-7 and TRBJ1-1; D perhaps matches TRBD1 (5 bases). The CDR3 covers 13 residues. Per germline, CDR1 SSHAT and CDR2 FNYEAQ (reference sequence). The CDR3 sequence is CASSPQENTEAFF. The CDR3 DNA is TGTGCTAGCAGCCCACAGGAGAACACTGAAGCTTTCTTT.

The chain uses TRBV21-1 and TRBJ2-2; whether TRBD1, the table's D call, matches the DNA was not checked. TRBV21-1 has pseudogene status. The CDR3 has 19 residues. The chain's CDR3 is CASSKVDTQDSPNTGELFF. The CDR3 DNA sequence: TGTGCCAGCAGCAAAGTCGATACGCAGGACAGTCCTAACACCGGGGAGCTGTTTTTT.

The CDR3 sequence: CASSLLGGYQYF. The CDR3 DNA reads as TGTGCCAGCAGTTTATTAGGGGGATACCAGTACTTC. The J gene is TRBJ2-5, the V gene TRBV28, with a possible D match to TRBD1 (6 bases). From germline, CDR1 is MDHEN and CDR2 SYDVKM. The length of the CDR3 is 12 residues. V was clipped by 1 base and J by 10 bases, with 10 bases between them.

The V call is TRBV7-2, the J call TRBJ2-7; D is perhaps TRBD2 (5 bases). The CDR3 extends over 14 amino acids. CDR1 and CDR2 from the germline V gene are SGHTA and FQGNSA. The ends were cut back, 3 bases at V and 0 bases at J, with 9 bases in the middle. CDR3 coding DNA: TGTGCCAGCAGCTTGGCGGGTAGCTCCTACGAGCAGTACTTC. Its protein is CASSLAGSSYEQYF.

This sequence joins TRBV11-3 and TRBJ2-3; 13 bases are a match to TRBD2. Germline CDR1 reads SGHNT; CDR2 reads YENEEA. CDR3 length: 18 residues. The V gene end was trimmed by 5 bases and the J gene end by 3 bases; junction bases not matched to a gene: 11. CDR3 sequence (DNA): TGTGCCAGCAGCATGGGGACTAGCGGGGCCGCTTCGACAGATACGCAGTATTTT. This codes for CASSMGTSGAASTDTQYF.

The chain joins TRBV7-9 to TRBJ2-3; D gene ambiguous. The CDR3 contains 15 residues. V gave up 5 bases and J gave up 0 bases, with 12 bases separating them. Per the germline V gene, CDR1 is SEHNR and CDR2 is FQNEAQ (reference sequence). The CDR3 coding sequence is TGTGCCAGCAGCGTGATTTGGAGAAGCACAGATACGCAGTATTTT. Its protein product is CASSVIWRSTDTQYF.

The chain is built from TRBV19 and TRBJ2-7; 7 bases match TRBD2. CDR1 is LNHDA and CDR2 is SQIVND in the germline V gene (reference sequence). The V segment lost 7 bases and the J segment 6 bases; nucleotides outside the gene matches: 12. CDR3 length equals 14 residues. The CDR3 nucleotides are TGTGCCAGTACCCCTAGCGGACGAGTTGGCGAGCAGTACTTC. Translating it yields CASTPSGRVGEQYF. Full variable domain (missing parts from reference TRBV19 and TRBJ2-7): DGGITQSPKYLFRKEGQNVTLSCEQNLNHDAMYWYRQDPGQGLRLIYYSQIVNDFQKGDIAEGYSVSREKKESFPLTVTSAQKNPTAFYLCASTPSGRVGEQYFGPGTRLTVT.

The chain recombines TRBV7-8 with TRBJ2-7; 8 bases are a match to TRBD2. The CDR3 totals 18 residues. The V gene end was trimmed by 1 base and the J gene end by 5 bases; junction bases not matched to a gene: 16. Looked up from germline, CDR1 is SGHVS and CDR2 is FQNEAQ. DNA of the CDR3: TGTGCCAGCAGCTTAGTCCCGCACCCGGTGCGGGAGGTCGACGAGCAGTACTTC. Encoded protein: CASSLVPHPVREVDEQYF.

This clone was observed a few times. The chain recombines TRBV14 with TRBJ2-7; 8 bases map to TRBD1. CDR3 size: 16 residues. V gave up 2 bases and J gave up 2 bases; unmatched junction bases: 8. The V gene's germline CDR1 is SGHDN and CDR2 FVKESK. This chain's CDR3 is CASSQNPGTGAYEQYF. The DNA of the CDR3 is TGTGCCAGCAGCCAAAACCCCGGGACAGGAGCCTACGAGCAGTACTTC.

This clone was observed a handful of times. This chain uses TRBV28 with TRBJ1-5; no firm D call. The CDR3 length is 15 residues. CDR1 and CDR2 (germline): MDHEN, SYDVKM. Trimming took 3 bases from V and 0 from J, leaving 9 bases between them. CDR3 nucleotides: TGTGCCAGCAGTTTCAGTCAAAATAGCAATCAGCCCCAGCATTTT. It specifies CASSFSQNSNQPQHF.